These 29 T cell receptor beta chains were sequenced from one sample in a study of blood T cell repertoires in COVID-19. The repertoire was sequenced with immunoSEQ multiplex PCR; TCRdb's copy has only in-frame clones and lacks some. The data contain 300,000 to 350,000 clones, approximately 88% of them seen just once; the ten biggest clones take up less than 5.5%. The sample was PBMCs or T cells enriched from blood (not recorded which). The receptor set was obtained from a man aged 25 to 40 who had recovered from COVID-19.

The V and J genes are TRBV5-1 and TRBJ2-2, with 7 bases lining up with TRBD1. This CDR3 region has 16 residues. V shed 1 base and J 1 base; nucleotides not matched to a gene: 4. Per the germline V gene, CDR1 is SGHRS and CDR2 is YFSETQ. The DNA for the CDR3 is TGCGCCAGCAGCTTGAGCAGGGGGAGGAACACCGGGGAGCTGTTTTTT. Its translation: CASSLSRGRNTGELFF.

The gene calls are TRBV6-5 and TRBJ1-4; weak D call: TRBD1 (6 bases). Germline CDR1 reads MNHEY; CDR2 reads SVGAGI. The length of the CDR3 is 15 residues. Trimming stripped 3 bases from V and 8 bases from J, with 16 bases between. As DNA, the CDR3 is TGTGCCAGCAGTTATAGCGGGGGCATCAACGAAAAACTGTTTTTT. Amino acids: CASSYSGGINEKLFF.

Regarding this clone: A junction end diverges from the germline sequence, so it may reflect a read error. DNA for the CDR3: TGTGCCAGCAGGGAAGGTACAGGGGGCGATTACGAGCAGTACTTC. Its translation: CASREGTGGDYEQYF. V is TRBV6-1 and J is TRBJ2-7, with 9 bases fitting TRBD1. The CDR3 runs 15 residues. CDR1 MNHNS and CDR2 SASEGT come from the germline V gene.

The chain employs TRBV27 and TRBJ2-3; 12 bases are a match to TRBD2. The V gene end was trimmed by 0 bases and the J gene end by 1 base; junction bases not matched to a gene: 5. CDR3 size: 18 residues. Germline values: CDR1 MNHEY, CDR2 SMNVEV (reference sequence). The CDR3 is CASSLSLLAGGGTDTQYF. For the CDR3, the DNA is TGTGCCAGCAGTTTATCCCTGCTAGCGGGGGGGGGCACAGATACGCAGTATTTT.

This chain uses TRBV5-1 with TRBJ2-5; D is unclear. CDR3 length: 13 residues. The ends were cut back, 5 bases at V and 1 base at J, with 9 bases in the middle. Germline CDR1 SGHRS, CDR2 YFSETQ. CDR3 DNA sequence: TGCGCCAGCAGGGGCTTACCCCAAGAGACCCAGTACTTC. Amino acid sequence: CASRGLPQETQYF.

V usage is TRBV10-1 and J usage is TRBJ2-3; TRBD2 agrees at 7 bases. The CDR3 is 16 residues long. The J segment lost 0 bases and the V segment lost 2 bases, leaving 5 bases of the junction unmatched. The germline gives CDR1 WNHNN, CDR2 SYGVQD (reference sequence). This CDR3 is CASSEGRRGSTDTQYF. In DNA form, the CDR3 reads TGCGCCAGCAGTGAGGGTAGGCGGGGGAGCACAGATACGCAGTATTTT.

CDR3 residues: CASSEGVGQSSYEQYF. The DNA of the CDR3 is TGTGCCAGCAGTGAAGGGGTGGGACAGAGCTCCTACGAGCAGTACTTC. The chain carries TRBV6-1 and TRBJ2-7; 7 bases map to TRBD1. The CDR3 covers 16 residues. Trimming removed 1 base from V and 0 bases from J; junction bases left unmatched: 6. Germline V gives CDR1 MNHNS, CDR2 SASEGT.

This chain links TRBV2 with TRBJ1-2, with 7 bases identical to TRBD1. Germline trimming cut 4 bases from V and 3 bases from J; bases unmatched to any gene: 5. This CDR3 contains 14 residues. Looked up from germline, CDR1 is SNHLY and CDR2 is FYNNEI. CDR3 region: CASSVAGGDYGYTF. In DNA, the CDR3 is TGTGCCAGCAGTGTTGCAGGGGGAGACTATGGCTACACCTTC. Filled out from reference TRBV2 and TRBJ1-2, the complete variable domain reads EPEVTQTPSHQVTQMGQEVILRCVPISNHLYFYWYRQILGQKVEFLVSFYNNEISEKSEIFDDQFSVERPDGSNFTLKIRSTKLEDSAMYFCASSVAGGDYGYTFGSGTRLTVV.

The chain links TRBV15 to TRBJ1-2; TRBD1 matches at 8 bases. Germline CDR1 LNHNV, CDR2 YYDKDF (reference sequence). The trim removed 5 bases at V and 4 bases at J, leaving 9 bases unmatched. CDR3 size: 15 residues. CDR3 nucleotides: TGTGCCACCAGCGGATTCGACAGGGGAGCCTATGGCTACACCTTC. Protein product: CATSGFDRGAYGYTF.

The chain links TRBV7-9 to TRBJ2-5; 7 nucleotides align to TRBD2. The ends lost 5 bases at V and 5 bases at J; junction bases unmatched: 8. CDR3 size: 14 residues. Germline assignment: CDR1 SEHNR and CDR2 FQNEAQ (reference sequence). The DNA for the CDR3 is TGTGCCAGCAGCGACGGGGGGATACAGGAGACCCAGTACTTC. Amino acid sequence: CASSDGGIQETQYF.

The chain carries TRBV11-3 and TRBJ1-1, with TRBD1 matching over 9 bases. The CDR3 length is 18 residues. Looked up from germline, CDR1 is SGHNT and CDR2 is YENEEA. V was clipped by 0 bases and J by 4 bases; unmatched bases: 12. CDR3 amino acids: CASSLDPGQGRSGTEAFF. CDR3 bases: TGTGCCAGCAGCTTAGATCCGGGACAGGGCCGTTCTGGCACTGAAGCTTTCTTT.

This chain links TRBV12-3 or TRBV12-4 with TRBJ1-3, with no clear D. The CDR3 length is 12 residues. V was trimmed by 6 bases and J by 4 bases, leaving 7 bases between them. CDR3 loop: CASRDTGNTIYF. The CDR3 DNA sequence: TGTGCCAGCAGAGATACAGGAAACACCATATATTTT.

The chain joins TRBV7-3 to TRBJ2-3, with D maybe TRBD2 (7 bases). Trimming stripped 5 bases from V and 2 bases from J, with 14 bases between. The CDR3 loop spans 15 amino acids. CDR1 SGHTA and CDR2 FQGTGA come from the germline V gene. As DNA, the CDR3 is TGTGCCAGCAGCCCCGGAGGGGGGGACACAGATACGCAGTATTTT. Its protein is CASSPGGGDTDTQYF.

The rearrangement links TRBV3-1 (or the pseudogene TRBV3-2) to TRBJ1-6, with no clear D. The CDR3 sequence is 14 residues long. Germline CDR1 and CDR2: LGHDT and YNNKEL (reference sequence). The V end lost 5 bases, the J end lost 3 bases, and 8 bases lay between the germline ends. The CDR3, as DNA: TGTGCCAGCAGCGAGTCCCGCTATAATTCACCCCTCCACTTT. Translated: CASSESRYNSPLHF.

This clone appeared once. The V gene is TRBV6-1, the J gene TRBJ2-7; possibly TRBD2 for D (5 bases). Trimming shortened V by 3 bases and J by 2 bases, and 11 bases separated the two germline ends. The CDR3 runs to 14 residues. Germline V gene lookup returns CDR1 MNHNS and CDR2 SASEGT. The CDR3 spells CASSDEVEAYEQYF. In nucleotides, the CDR3 is TGTGCCAGCAGTGATGAGGTGGAGGCCTACGAGCAGTACTTC.

V is TRBV2 and J is TRBJ2-5; D not certain. V was pared by 7 bases and J by 5 bases, with 8 bases between. CDR3 length: 11 residues. Germline V gives CDR1 SNHLY, CDR2 FYNNEI. The CDR3 nucleotides read TGTGCCAGCAACCCAGTGGAGACCCAGTACTTC. Amino acids: CASNPVETQYF.

The chain links TRBV5-6 to TRBJ1-2; D unclear. Trimming left V 2 bases short and J 8 bases short, with 10 bases between. Germline V lookup: CDR1 SGHDT, CDR2 YYEEEE. The CDR3 runs 12 residues. CDR3 bases: TGTGCCAGCAGCTTCTCCAGACTCGGCTACACCTTC. As protein: CASSFSRLGYTF.

This clone has a handful of counts. The gene calls are TRBV10-3 and TRBJ1-2; tentative D call: TRBD1 (5 bases). Trimming shortened V by 2 bases and J by 4 bases, and 11 bases separated the two germline ends. CDR1 is ENHRY, CDR2 SYGVKD, per germline. The CDR3 runs 14 residues. CDR3 sequence (DNA): TGTGCCATCAGTGAGACAGGCGAAACCTATGGCTACACCTTC. It translates to CAISETGETYGYTF.

The rearrangement links TRBV7-8 to TRBJ1-2; possibly TRBD1 for D (5 bases). The ends were cut back, 2 bases at V and 6 bases at J, with 13 bases in the middle. Germline loops: CDR1 SGHVS, CDR2 FQNEAQ. This CDR3 is 14 amino acids long. This chain's CDR3 is CASSLTGRTHGYTF. The CDR3 region has the DNA TGTGCCAGCAGCTTAACAGGTCGTACGCATGGCTACACCTTC. The full variable domain, its missing parts supplied by reference TRBV7-8 and TRBJ1-2, is GAGVSQSPRYKVAKRGQDVALRCDPISGHVSLFWYQQALGQGPEFLTYFQNEAQLDKSGLPSDRFFAERPEGSVSTLKIQRTQQEDSAVYLCASSLTGRTHGYTFGSGTRLTVV.

The chain has TRBV7-9 and TRBJ1-1; maybe TRBD1 (5 bases). The CDR3 totals 13 residues. Trimming removed 0 bases from V and 8 bases from J, with 10 bases in between. Germline V lookup: CDR1 SEHNR, CDR2 FQNEAQ (reference sequence). CDR3 coding DNA: TGTGCCAGCAGCTTAGCGGGGCAGACAGAAGCTTTCTTT. It yields the protein CASSLAGQTEAFF.

The chain combines TRBV18 with TRBJ1-1; possibly TRBD1 for D (5 bases). Trimming removed 6 bases at V and 7 bases at J, with 12 bases between. Germline V lookup: CDR1 KGHSH, CDR2 LQKENI. The CDR3 has 12 amino acids. CDR3 sequence (DNA): TGTGCCAGCTCCCTGGGGCCACGTGAAGCTTTCTTT. It codes for CASSLGPREAFF.

J is TRBJ2-7 and V is TRBV18; maybe TRBD2 (6 bases). Germline-derived CDR1 and CDR2 are KGHSH and LQKENI. The V gene lost 6 bases and the J gene lost 2 bases, with 17 bases spanning the gap. The CDR3 has 15 amino acids. For the CDR3, the DNA is TGTGCCAGCTCGCGGGAAATTACACCTACCTACGAGCAGTACTTC. As protein: CASSREITPTYEQYF. The full variable domain, with the rest looked up from reference TRBV18 and TRBJ2-7, is NAGVMQNPRHLVRRRGQEARLRCSPMKGHSHVYWYRQLPEEGLKFMVYLQKENIIDESGMPKERFSAEFPKEGPSILRIQQVVRGDSAAYFCASSREITPTYEQYFGPGTRLTVT.

The V and J genes are TRBV19 and TRBJ2-7, with a weak D call TRBD2 (5 bases). The V end lost 9 bases, the J end lost 3 bases, and 9 bases lay between the germline ends. CDR1 and CDR2 from the germline V gene are LNHDA and SQIVND (reference sequence). The CDR3 loop spans 11 amino acids. DNA for the CDR3: TGTGCCAGCGGGGTCTACTACGAGCAGTACTTC. Protein product: CASGVYYEQYF.

The chain couples TRBV21-1 to TRBJ2-7; TRBD1 is the table's D call and was not checked against the DNA. TRBV21-1 represents a pseudogene. This CDR3 contains 14 residues. The CDR3 DNA reads as TGTGCCAGCAGCAACCGGACCGGACAGAGTTGGCAGTACTTC. Translated: CASSNRTGQSWQYF.

This clone was found a few times. The gene calls are TRBV7-9 and TRBJ2-7; D is uncertain. Trimming removed 5 bases from V and 5 bases from J, with 16 bases in between. The germline V gene encodes CDR1 SEHNR and CDR2 FQNEAQ (reference sequence). There are 14 residues in the CDR3. This CDR3 is CASSPASPGDEQYF. The CDR3 nucleotides read TGTGCCAGCAGCCCTGCTTCTCCAGGCGACGAGCAGTACTTC.

This clone was recorded a few times. The chain combines TRBV5-1 with TRBJ1-1; 7 nucleotides agree with TRBD1. Looked up from germline, CDR1 is SGHRS and CDR2 is YFSETQ. The CDR3 runs 16 residues. The J segment lost 4 bases and the V segment lost 4 bases, leaving 13 bases of the junction unmatched. In DNA form, the CDR3 reads TGCGCCAGCAGCAGTACTTGGGGGACAGTGAGCACTGAAGCTTTCTTT. It translates to CASSSTWGTVSTEAFF.

V usage is TRBV2 and J usage is TRBJ2-7; 9 bases fit TRBD1. In germline, CDR1 is SNHLY, CDR2 FYNNEI. The trim removed 5 bases at V and 7 bases at J, leaving 3 bases unmatched. The CDR3 runs 12 residues. This CDR3 is CASSMDRGEQYF. In nucleotides, the CDR3 is TGTGCCAGCAGTATGGACAGGGGTGAGCAGTACTTC.

The rearrangement uses TRBV7-3 and TRBJ1-6; 11 nucleotides agree with TRBD1. The trim removed 5 bases at V and 10 bases at J, leaving 4 bases unmatched. This CDR3 region has 14 residues. From germline, CDR1 is SGHTA and CDR2 FQGTGA. The CDR3 region has the DNA TGTGCCAGCAGCGCCGGGACAGGGGGGTCACCCCTCCACTTT. Protein: CASSAGTGGSPLHF. Full variable domain (remainder filled in from reference TRBV7-3 and TRBJ1-6): GAGVSQTPSNKVTEKGKYVELRCDPISGHTALYWYRQSLGQGPEFLIYFQGTGAADDSGLPNDRFFAVRPEGSVSTLKIQRTERGDSAVYLCASSAGTGGSPLHFGNGTRLTVT.

CDR3 sequence (DNA): TGTGCCGCGGGGGGCAGAAGCACAGATACGCAGTATTTT. Translation gives CAAGGRSTDTQYF. The J gene is TRBJ2-3, the V gene TRBV15; 8 nucleotides agree with TRBD2. The CDR3 loop spans 13 amino acids. Germline trimming cut 11 bases from V and 0 bases from J; bases unmatched to any gene: 4. Per germline, CDR1 LNHNV and CDR2 YYDKDF (reference sequence).